Included here is one T cell receptor (beta chain) sequence, with context. Antigen: not known. Profiled with immunoSEQ multiplex PCR; TCRdb holds only in-frame clones, not every one. The table records approximately 81,000 clones, 84% of them present only once. The data stem from a study of identifying expanded T cells in peripheral blood. Study-wide points: Clone count variance between roughly 2-week samples rose with total template count.

Germline loops: CDR1 KGHSH, CDR2 LQKENI. CDR3 length: 16 residues. The J segment lost 0 bases and the V segment lost 5 bases, leaving 4 bases of the junction unmatched. The material sequenced was blood. The receptor was derived from a person aged 18 to 70 in good health. The chain joins TRBV18 to TRBJ1-1, with 12 bases identical to TRBD1. The CDR3 loop reads CASSSGTGGLNTEAFF. The DNA for the CDR3 is TGTGCCAGCTCATCCGGGACAGGGGGCTTGAACACTGAAGCTTTCTTT. Based on the CDR3 plus reference TRBV18 and TRBJ1-1, the full variable domain is NAGVMQNPRHLVRRRGQEARLRCSPMKGHSHVYWYRQLPEEGLKFMVYLQKENIIDESGMPKERFSAEFPKEGPSILRIQQVVRGDSAAYFCASSSGTGGLNTEAFFGQGTRLTVV.